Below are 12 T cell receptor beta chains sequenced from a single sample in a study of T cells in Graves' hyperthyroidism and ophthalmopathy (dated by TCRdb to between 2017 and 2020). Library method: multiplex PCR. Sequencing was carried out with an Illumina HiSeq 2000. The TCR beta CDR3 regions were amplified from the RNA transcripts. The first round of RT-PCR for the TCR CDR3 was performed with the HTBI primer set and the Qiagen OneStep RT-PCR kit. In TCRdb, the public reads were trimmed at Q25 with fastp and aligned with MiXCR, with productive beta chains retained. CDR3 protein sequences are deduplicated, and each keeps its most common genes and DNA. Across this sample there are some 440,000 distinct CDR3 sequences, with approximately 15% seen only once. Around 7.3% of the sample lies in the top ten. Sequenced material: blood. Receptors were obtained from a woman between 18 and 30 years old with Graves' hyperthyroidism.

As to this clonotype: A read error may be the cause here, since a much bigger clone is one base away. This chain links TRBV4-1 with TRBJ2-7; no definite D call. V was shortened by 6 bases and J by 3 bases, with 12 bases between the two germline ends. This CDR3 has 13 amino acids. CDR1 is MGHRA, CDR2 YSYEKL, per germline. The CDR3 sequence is CASSRALGYEQYF. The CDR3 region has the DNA TGCGCCAGCAGTCGTGCCTTGGGCTACGAGCAGTACTTC.

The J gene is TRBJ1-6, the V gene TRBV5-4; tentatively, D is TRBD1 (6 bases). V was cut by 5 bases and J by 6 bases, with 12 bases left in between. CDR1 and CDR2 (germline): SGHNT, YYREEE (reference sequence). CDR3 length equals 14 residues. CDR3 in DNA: TGTGCCAGCAGTCGGGACACCTCTAATTCACCCCTCCACTTT. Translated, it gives CASSRDTSNSPLHF.

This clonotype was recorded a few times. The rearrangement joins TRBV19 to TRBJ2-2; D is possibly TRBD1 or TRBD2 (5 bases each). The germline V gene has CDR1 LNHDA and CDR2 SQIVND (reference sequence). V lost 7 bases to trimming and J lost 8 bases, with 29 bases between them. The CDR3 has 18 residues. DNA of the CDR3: TGTGCCAGTACCCCCCCGCCGGGACGAAGCAATATCTTGGGGGAGCTGTTTTTT. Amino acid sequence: CASTPPPGRSNILGELFF.

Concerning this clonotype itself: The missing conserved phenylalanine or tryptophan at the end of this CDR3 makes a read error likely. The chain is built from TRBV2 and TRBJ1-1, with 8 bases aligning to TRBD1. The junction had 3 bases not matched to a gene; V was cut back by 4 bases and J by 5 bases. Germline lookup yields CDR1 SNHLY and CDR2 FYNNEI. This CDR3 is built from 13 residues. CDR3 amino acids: CASSGDRSTEAFL. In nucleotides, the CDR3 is TGTGCCAGCAGTGGGGACAGGTCGACTGAAGCTTTCCTT.

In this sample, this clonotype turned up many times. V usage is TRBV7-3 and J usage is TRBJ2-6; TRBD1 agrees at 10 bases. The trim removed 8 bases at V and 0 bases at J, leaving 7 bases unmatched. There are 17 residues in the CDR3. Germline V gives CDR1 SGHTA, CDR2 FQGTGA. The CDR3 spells CASGRTGGSSGANVLTF. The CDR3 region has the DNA TGTGCCAGCGGCCGGACAGGGGGTTCCTCTGGGGCCAACGTCCTGACTTTC.

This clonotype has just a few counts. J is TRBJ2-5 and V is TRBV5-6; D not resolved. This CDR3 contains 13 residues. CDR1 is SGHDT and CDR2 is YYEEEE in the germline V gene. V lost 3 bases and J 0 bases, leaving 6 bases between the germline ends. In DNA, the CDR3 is TGTGCCAGCAGCTCTGAGTACCAAGAGACCCAGTACTTC. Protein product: CASSSEYQETQYF.

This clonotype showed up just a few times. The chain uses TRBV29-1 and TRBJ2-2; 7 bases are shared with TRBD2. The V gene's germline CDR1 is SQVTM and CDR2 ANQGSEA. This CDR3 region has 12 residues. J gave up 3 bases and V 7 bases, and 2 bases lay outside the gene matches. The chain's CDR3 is CSGREDTGELFF. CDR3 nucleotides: TGCAGCGGCCGGGAGGACACCGGGGAGCTGTTTTTT.

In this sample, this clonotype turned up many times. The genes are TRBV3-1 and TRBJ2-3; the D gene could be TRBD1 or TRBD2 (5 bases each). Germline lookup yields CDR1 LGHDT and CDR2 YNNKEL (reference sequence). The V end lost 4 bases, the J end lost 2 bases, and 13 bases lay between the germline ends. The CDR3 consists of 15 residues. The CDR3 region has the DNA TGTGCCAGCAGCCCTGGGACGGAATACACAGATACGCAGTATTTT. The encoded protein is CASSPGTEYTDTQYF.

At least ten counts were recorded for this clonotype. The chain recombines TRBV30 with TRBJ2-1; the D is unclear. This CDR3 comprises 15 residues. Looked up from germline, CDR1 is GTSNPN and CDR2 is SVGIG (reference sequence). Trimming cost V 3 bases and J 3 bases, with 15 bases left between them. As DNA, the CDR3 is TGTGCCTGGAGCCTCAAGGGCGCAGACTACAATGAGCAGTTCTTC. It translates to CAWSLKGADYNEQFF. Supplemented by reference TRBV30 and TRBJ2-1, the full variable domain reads SQTIHQWPATLVQPVGSPLSLECTVEGTSNPNLYWYRQAAGRGLQLLFYSVGIGQISSEVPQNLSASRPQDRQFILSSKKLLLSDSGFYLCAWSLKGADYNEQFFGPGTRLTVL.

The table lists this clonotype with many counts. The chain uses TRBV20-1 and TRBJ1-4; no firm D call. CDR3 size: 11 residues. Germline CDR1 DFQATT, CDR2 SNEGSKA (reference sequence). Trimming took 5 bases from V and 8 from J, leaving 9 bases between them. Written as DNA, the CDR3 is TGCAGTGCTGGGATCGGCGAAAAACTGTTTTTT. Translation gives CSAGIGEKLFF.

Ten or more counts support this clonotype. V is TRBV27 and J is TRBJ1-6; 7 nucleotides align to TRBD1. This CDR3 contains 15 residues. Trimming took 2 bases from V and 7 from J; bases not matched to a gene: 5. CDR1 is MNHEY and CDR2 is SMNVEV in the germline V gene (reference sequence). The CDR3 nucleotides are TGTGCCAGCAGTTTAACGGGACAGCTAAATTCACCCCTCCACTTT. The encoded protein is CASSLTGQLNSPLHF.

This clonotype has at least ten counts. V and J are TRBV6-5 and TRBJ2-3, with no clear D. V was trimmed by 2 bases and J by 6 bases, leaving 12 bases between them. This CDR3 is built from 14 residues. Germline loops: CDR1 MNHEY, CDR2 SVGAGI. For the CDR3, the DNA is TGTGCCAGCAGTTACCGGGTAGGGTCCGATACGCAGTATTTT. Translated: CASSYRVGSDTQYF.